Sequencing of this T cell receptor (beta chain) was carried out in a study of regulatory T cells in long-lasting Graves disease (dated by TCRdb to about 2021). As for the study more broadly: In the newly diagnosed Graves' disease group, patients had been taking antithyroid drugs for less than 3 months. Persistent Graves' disease patients were compared with newly diagnosed Graves' disease patients by peripheral blood TCR sequencing and RNA sequencing. The study was conducted in China and was registered as a clinical trial. A total of some 35 samples underwent TCR sequencing, from about 13 patients with persistent Graves' disease and 20 or so patients with newly diagnosed Graves' disease.

The time point label for this specimen denotes: newly diagnosed GD, antithyroid drugs for less than 3 months. RNA was extracted from PBMCs in TRIzol for both TCR sequencing and RNA sequencing. Graves' disease was diagnosed according to American Thyroid Association guidelines. The patients came from an endocrinology department in Xi'an, China. Each patient gave around 9 milliliters of peripheral blood, collected in an EDTA anticoagulant tube. Ficoll Paque Plus density gradient separation was used to isolate PBMCs, and no additional T cell sorting was done. An Agilent 2100 Bioanalyzer and agarose gel were used to check RNA quality, and a NanoDrop 2000 was used to measure RNA concentration. Receptor libraries were prepared by multiplex PCR. For sequencing, an Illumina HiSeq 4000 was employed. iRepertoire HTBI primers and Arm-PCR amplification of CDR3 regions were used to construct TCR beta libraries. Before sequencing, the PCR products underwent gel purification. On the authors' methods: Across samples, some 62 TRBV and 13 to 15 TRBJ segments were identified and used for gene usage analysis of CDR3 amino acid clonotypes. COPE and FqMerger were used to merge the filtered high-quality paired reads into contigs. Contigs were aligned with BLAST to IMGT TRBV, TRBD and TRBJ reference genes, and CDR3 was defined per IMGT. Any clonotype with a frequency above 0.1% was classified as a highly expanded clone. Repertoire diversity was measured by Shannon entropy, and V-J evenness by the Gini coefficient. A clonotype was considered public if more than one individual shared it. Using fastp at Q25 and MiXCR, TCRdb reprocessed the public reads and kept productive beta chains. Every entry covers one CDR3 protein and lists the most common genes and DNA from its rows. Here the V and J calls rest on TCRdb's processing, not on the authors' analysis. This sample holds about 420,000 distinct CDR3 sequences; roughly 15% were observed only once. The ten largest clones capture less than 30% of the sample.

A distance of 12 bases separates the germline ends of V and J, which lose 4 bases and 1 base respectively. CDR1 SGHRS and CDR2 YFSETQ were looked up in the germline V gene. The CDR3 contains 16 residues, cysteine and phenylalanine counted. CDR3 DNA is the only sequence kept; it has 48 bases, read in frame from the first base. The table lists this clonotype with a few counts. Its binding antigen is unknown. The sample holds no much larger clone one base away, and base qualities are not on file. The paper's findings and limits, for the study overall: The study examined only peripheral blood because the primary lesion, thyroid tissue, could not be accessed. TRBV28, TRBJ1-2 and TRBJ2-5 were preferentially used in persistent disease, while TRBV20-1 and TRBJ2-1 were favored in newly diagnosed disease. Compared with newly diagnosed patients, patients with persistent Graves' disease had lower TCR Shannon entropy and fewer highly expanded clones, which suggests clonal expansion. Sequencing and analysis were restricted to the TCR beta chain. The authors acknowledged the small sample size as a limitation that may reduce accuracy. Persistent patients shared more public clonotypes among themselves (more than 2,500) than newly diagnosed patients did (about 970).

This sample also belongs to another study, concerning T cells in Graves' hyperthyroidism and ophthalmopathy. From the second report: A patient counted as having stable Graves' hyperthyroidism if no progression to ophthalmopathy occurred over 18 months of follow-up. Hyperthyroidism patients were newly diagnosed, had a disease duration of under 2 months, and were aged 18 to 65 years. Patients with uncontrolled infections, other autoimmune diseases, pregnancy or lactation were excluded. Clinical symptoms, serum thyroxine and TRAb, thyroid ultrasound, and orbital computed tomography formed the basis for the diagnoses. For the first round of RT-PCR on the TCR CDR3, the HTBI primer set was used together with the Qiagen OneStep RT-PCR kit. Most expanded thyroid clonotypes (frequency above 0.001) were also found in blood, which suggests that blood repertoires may mirror thyroid immune responses. Ophthalmopathy was separated from stable hyperthyroidism by a 13 V-J signature model, with approximately 89% sensitivity and about 81% specificity obtained in cross-validation and 80%/75% obtained in testing. During validation, the model predicted progression to ophthalmopathy a median of approximately six months ahead of onset, with around 65% sensitivity and almost 75% specificity. To identify TCR V-J signatures that set the groups apart, the researchers used a discovery cohort of 95 to 100 patients, made up of some 41 with Graves' ophthalmopathy and about 55 with stable Graves' hyperthyroidism. An independent validation cohort of fewer than 20 hyperthyroidism patients and 17 patients who later progressed to ophthalmopathy tested prospective prediction of ophthalmopathy. The 75 to 100 discovery patients were randomly divided into training and test sets at a 7:3 ratio. The study also compared thyroid tissue and blood T-cell repertoires from 6 or 7 Graves' hyperthyroidism patients. After blood sampling, hyperthyroidism patients were treated with methimazole at a starting dose of 30 mg daily, and ophthalmopathy patients were treated with high-dose intravenous methylprednisolone. Libraries were constructed in a second round of multiplex PCR, after which size selection and purification were performed. Libraries were sequenced paired-end with 100 bp reads on an Illumina HiSeq2000. SOAPnuke was used to process the raw data, with reads discarded if the reads contained adapters or uncalled bases, had a mean Phred below 15, or lacked an exact constant-primer or identifier match. COPE v1.2.5 was used to merge high-quality paired reads, and clonotypes were defined as unique nucleotide sequences. MiTCR v1.1 was used to align clonotypes to the IMGT TRBV, TRBD and TRBJ reference segments. The analysis included only V-J combinations with a frequency above 0.0001, which together covered around 99% of the repertoires. The TCS score was defined as the ratio of F50 (clonal expansion) to E x V (chaos), calculated using BLOSUM62-based TCRdist between CDR3 peptides within each V-J. Welch's t-statistics and random forest reduced 450 to 600 V-J features to roughly 13, which were used in a naive Bayes classifier (R e1071). Sample size was not statistically predetermined, and investigators were not blinded to group allocation. According to the paper, TCR Vbeta CDR3 sequencing was carried out on more than 120 peripheral blood samples, which came from approximately 41 ophthalmopathy, around 74 hyperthyroidism and about 17 progressor patients.

The chain uses TRBV5-1 and TRBJ2-6; the D gene assignment is ambiguous. Specimen: peripheral blood mononuclear cells (PBMCs), collected at new diagnosis, from a patient treated with antithyroid drugs. The clonotype was recovered from a woman younger than 35 with Graves disease. Donor details come from another sample of the same person, matched by shared clones. The CDR3 region: CASSPDRPSGANVLTF. The DNA sequence follows: TGCGCCAGCAGCCCGGACCGACCATCTGGGGCCAACGTCCTGACTTTC.